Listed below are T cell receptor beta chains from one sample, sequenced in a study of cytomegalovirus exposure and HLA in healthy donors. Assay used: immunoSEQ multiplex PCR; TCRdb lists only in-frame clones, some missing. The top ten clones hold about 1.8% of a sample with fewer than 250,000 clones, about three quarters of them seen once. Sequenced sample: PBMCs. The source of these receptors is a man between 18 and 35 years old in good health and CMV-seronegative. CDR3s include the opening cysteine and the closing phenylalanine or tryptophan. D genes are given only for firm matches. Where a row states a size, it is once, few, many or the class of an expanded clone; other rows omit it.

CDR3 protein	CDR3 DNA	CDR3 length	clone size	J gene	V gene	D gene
CSVDLGGAAGYTF	TGCAGCGTTGACCTAGGCGGCGCGGCTGGCTACACCTTC	13	.	TRBJ1-2	TRBV29-1	.
CATSRDKLDETQYF	TGTGCCACCAGCAGAGATAAACTAGATGAGACCCAGTACTTC	14	.	TRBJ2-5	TRBV15	.
CASSLFRWGGQETQYF	TGTGCCAGCAGTTTATTCAGGTGGGGGGGCCAAGAGACCCAGTACTTC	16	.	TRBJ2-5	TRBV28	TRBD2
CASSLVSAGVREQYF	TGTGCCAGCAGTTTAGTGTCAGCGGGAGTACGCGAGCAGTACTTC	15	.	TRBJ2-7	TRBV28	TRBD2
CACEEAIRFYGYTF	TGTGCCTGCGAGGAGGCGATCCGTTTCTATGGCTACACCTTC	14	.	TRBJ1-2	TRBV30	.
CASSLGIMRDGSYNEQFF	TGTGCCAGCAGCTTAGGGATTATGCGGGATGGGTCCTACAATGAGCAGTTCTTC	18	.	TRBJ2-1	TRBV11-1	.
CASSLELAGGDEQFF	TGTGCCAGCAGCTTAGAACTAGCGGGGGGCGATGAGCAGTTCTTC	15	.	TRBJ2-1	TRBV11-3	TRBD2
CSSSLGASGGAYEQFF	TGTTCCAGCAGCTTAGGGGCTAGCGGGGGGGCCTATGAGCAGTTCTTC	16	.	TRBJ2-1	TRBV7-9	TRBD2
CASSPRTGAVVAEAFF	TGTGCCAGCTCACCGCGAACAGGGGCCGTCGTCGCTGAGGCTTTCTTT	16	.	TRBJ1-1	TRBV18	TRBD1
CASSLGGEKLFF	TGTGCCAGCAGCCTCGGGGGGGAAAAACTGTTTTTT	12	.	TRBJ1-4	TRBV28	.
CASGLGLTSGSGNEQFF	TGTGCTAGTGGTTTGGGATTGACTAGCGGGAGCGGTAATGAGCAGTTCTTC	17	.	TRBJ2-1	TRBV12-5	TRBD2
CASSPHGGGATDTQYF	TGTGCCAGCAGCCCCCACGGCGGGGGGGCGACAGATACGCAGTATTTT	16	.	TRBJ2-3	TRBV7-3	TRBD2
CAWSVFRTSGSRTDTQYF	TGTGCCTGGAGTGTGTTTAGGACTAGCGGGAGTAGAACAGATACGCAGTATTTT	18	.	TRBJ2-3	TRBV30	TRBD2
CASSLGLEGEQYF	TGCGCCAGCAGCCTGGGACTCGAAGGAGAGCAGTACTTC	13	.	TRBJ2-7	TRBV5-1	.
CASSLANSYEQYF	TGTGCCAGCAGCTTAGCTAACTCCTACGAGCAGTACTTC	13	.	TRBJ2-7	TRBV11-3	.
CASSSEGTSGGASYNEQFF	TGTGCCAGCAGCTCCGAGGGGACTAGCGGGGGGGCCTCCTACAATGAGCAGTTCTTC	19	.	TRBJ2-1	TRBV9	TRBD2
CASGPNTEAFF	TGTGCCAGCGGCCCGAACACTGAAGCTTTCTTT	11	.	TRBJ1-1	TRBV7-9	.
CASSQSRTNFGGRTDTQYF	TGTGCCAGCAGCCAATCCCGCACAAACTTTGGGGGCCGCACAGATACGCAGTATTTT	19	.	TRBJ2-3	TRBV4-2	.
CASSPRQGFYNEQFF	TGTGCCAGCAGTCCTCGCCAGGGATTCTACAATGAGCAGTTCTTC	15	.	TRBJ2-1	TRBV27	.
CASRADSTNEKLFF	TGTGCCAGCAGAGCGGACAGCACTAATGAAAAACTGTTTTTT	14	.	TRBJ1-4	TRBV7-2	.
CASSSQELQETQYF	TGTGCCAGCAGCTCACAGGAGCTCCAAGAGACCCAGTACTTC	14	.	TRBJ2-5	TRBV9	.
CAISARGEDGYTF	TGTGCCATCTCAGCCAGGGGGGAAGATGGCTACACCTTC	13	.	TRBJ1-2	TRBV10-3	TRBD1
CASSFRPGLAGEDTDTQYF	TGTGCCAGCAGTTTCCGTCCGGGACTAGCGGGAGAAGATACAGATACGCAGTATTTT	19	.	TRBJ2-3	TRBV28	TRBD2
CASSLSPGTNSPLHF	TGTGCCAGCAGTTTAAGCCCAGGGACAAATTCACCCCTCCACTTT	15	.	TRBJ1-6	TRBV27	.
CASSLGDRGYYGYTF	TGTGCCAGCAGTTTAGGTGACAGGGGATACTATGGCTACACCTTC	15	.	TRBJ1-2	TRBV27	TRBD1
CASSSITGVPYEQYF	TGTGCCAGCAGCTCCATTACAGGGGTCCCCTACGAGCAGTACTTC	15	.	TRBJ2-7	TRBV5-6	TRBD1
CASSLGLEGTQYF	TGTGCCAGCAGCTTAGGACTAGAAGGGACCCAGTACTTC	13	.	TRBJ2-5	TRBV7-2	.
CASSTHRGMNTEAFF	TGTGCCAGTAGTACGCACAGGGGGATGAACACTGAAGCTTTCTTT	15	.	TRBJ1-1	TRBV19	TRBD1
CASSQGATNEKLFF	TGCGCCAGCAGCCAGGGGGCAACTAATGAAAAACTGTTTTTT	14	.	TRBJ1-4	TRBV5-1	TRBD1
CASSPSPGQINEKLFF	TGCGCCAGCAGCCCCTCACCGGGACAGATAAATGAAAAACTGTTTTTT	16	.	TRBJ1-4	TRBV5-1	TRBD1
CASSSGSGKETQYF	TGCGCCAGCAGCTCGGGTAGCGGGAAAGAGACCCAGTACTTC	14	.	TRBJ2-5	TRBV5-1	TRBD2
CAAGLFRTDTQYF	TGTGCCGCAGGACTTTTCCGCACAGATACGCAGTATTTT	13	once	TRBJ2-3	TRBV30	.
CASSYTVDSIYEQYF	TGTGCCAGCAGTTACACAGTGGACAGCATCTACGAGCAGTACTTC	15	.	TRBJ2-7	TRBV6-6	.
CASSPPVGEAFF	TGTGCCAGCAGTCCCCCCGTCGGTGAAGCTTTCTTT	12	few	TRBJ1-1	TRBV28	.
CASSLGTGGAYEQYF	TGCGCCAGCAGCTTGGGGACAGGGGGAGCCTACGAGCAGTACTTC	15	.	TRBJ2-7	TRBV5-1	TRBD1